The following is a T cell receptor beta chain sequence with its context. The data stem from a study of T cell repertoires in cytomegalovirus infection. In the study overall: It can be stated that public TCR beta signatures indicated CMV infection as well as a matching HLA type.

A single record per CDR3 protein comes from TCRdb applying MiXCR to the reads. The sample comprises a few hundred thousand distinct CDR3 sequences, 26% of which are singletons, and approximately 13% rests with the top ten. The CDR3 runs 11 residues. V gave up 7 bases and J gave up 3 bases, with 6 bases separating them. Germline CDR1 and CDR2: MDHEN and SYDVKM. The sequencing input was PBMCs. This TCR derives from a human donor in good health (CMV status not recorded). Some clones in this sample may be carry-over from other donors' samples. This chain links TRBV28 with TRBJ1-1; D is unclear. CDR3 amino acids: CASMAYTEAFF. In nucleotides, the CDR3 is TGTGCCAGCATGGCATACACTGAAGCTTTCTTT. The full variable domain, its missing parts supplied by reference TRBV28 and TRBJ1-1, is DVKVTQSSRYLVKRTGEKVFLECVQDMDHENMFWYRQDPGLGLRLIYFSYDVKMKEKGDIPEGYSVSREKKERFSLILESASTNQTSMYLCASMAYTEAFFGQGTRLTVV.